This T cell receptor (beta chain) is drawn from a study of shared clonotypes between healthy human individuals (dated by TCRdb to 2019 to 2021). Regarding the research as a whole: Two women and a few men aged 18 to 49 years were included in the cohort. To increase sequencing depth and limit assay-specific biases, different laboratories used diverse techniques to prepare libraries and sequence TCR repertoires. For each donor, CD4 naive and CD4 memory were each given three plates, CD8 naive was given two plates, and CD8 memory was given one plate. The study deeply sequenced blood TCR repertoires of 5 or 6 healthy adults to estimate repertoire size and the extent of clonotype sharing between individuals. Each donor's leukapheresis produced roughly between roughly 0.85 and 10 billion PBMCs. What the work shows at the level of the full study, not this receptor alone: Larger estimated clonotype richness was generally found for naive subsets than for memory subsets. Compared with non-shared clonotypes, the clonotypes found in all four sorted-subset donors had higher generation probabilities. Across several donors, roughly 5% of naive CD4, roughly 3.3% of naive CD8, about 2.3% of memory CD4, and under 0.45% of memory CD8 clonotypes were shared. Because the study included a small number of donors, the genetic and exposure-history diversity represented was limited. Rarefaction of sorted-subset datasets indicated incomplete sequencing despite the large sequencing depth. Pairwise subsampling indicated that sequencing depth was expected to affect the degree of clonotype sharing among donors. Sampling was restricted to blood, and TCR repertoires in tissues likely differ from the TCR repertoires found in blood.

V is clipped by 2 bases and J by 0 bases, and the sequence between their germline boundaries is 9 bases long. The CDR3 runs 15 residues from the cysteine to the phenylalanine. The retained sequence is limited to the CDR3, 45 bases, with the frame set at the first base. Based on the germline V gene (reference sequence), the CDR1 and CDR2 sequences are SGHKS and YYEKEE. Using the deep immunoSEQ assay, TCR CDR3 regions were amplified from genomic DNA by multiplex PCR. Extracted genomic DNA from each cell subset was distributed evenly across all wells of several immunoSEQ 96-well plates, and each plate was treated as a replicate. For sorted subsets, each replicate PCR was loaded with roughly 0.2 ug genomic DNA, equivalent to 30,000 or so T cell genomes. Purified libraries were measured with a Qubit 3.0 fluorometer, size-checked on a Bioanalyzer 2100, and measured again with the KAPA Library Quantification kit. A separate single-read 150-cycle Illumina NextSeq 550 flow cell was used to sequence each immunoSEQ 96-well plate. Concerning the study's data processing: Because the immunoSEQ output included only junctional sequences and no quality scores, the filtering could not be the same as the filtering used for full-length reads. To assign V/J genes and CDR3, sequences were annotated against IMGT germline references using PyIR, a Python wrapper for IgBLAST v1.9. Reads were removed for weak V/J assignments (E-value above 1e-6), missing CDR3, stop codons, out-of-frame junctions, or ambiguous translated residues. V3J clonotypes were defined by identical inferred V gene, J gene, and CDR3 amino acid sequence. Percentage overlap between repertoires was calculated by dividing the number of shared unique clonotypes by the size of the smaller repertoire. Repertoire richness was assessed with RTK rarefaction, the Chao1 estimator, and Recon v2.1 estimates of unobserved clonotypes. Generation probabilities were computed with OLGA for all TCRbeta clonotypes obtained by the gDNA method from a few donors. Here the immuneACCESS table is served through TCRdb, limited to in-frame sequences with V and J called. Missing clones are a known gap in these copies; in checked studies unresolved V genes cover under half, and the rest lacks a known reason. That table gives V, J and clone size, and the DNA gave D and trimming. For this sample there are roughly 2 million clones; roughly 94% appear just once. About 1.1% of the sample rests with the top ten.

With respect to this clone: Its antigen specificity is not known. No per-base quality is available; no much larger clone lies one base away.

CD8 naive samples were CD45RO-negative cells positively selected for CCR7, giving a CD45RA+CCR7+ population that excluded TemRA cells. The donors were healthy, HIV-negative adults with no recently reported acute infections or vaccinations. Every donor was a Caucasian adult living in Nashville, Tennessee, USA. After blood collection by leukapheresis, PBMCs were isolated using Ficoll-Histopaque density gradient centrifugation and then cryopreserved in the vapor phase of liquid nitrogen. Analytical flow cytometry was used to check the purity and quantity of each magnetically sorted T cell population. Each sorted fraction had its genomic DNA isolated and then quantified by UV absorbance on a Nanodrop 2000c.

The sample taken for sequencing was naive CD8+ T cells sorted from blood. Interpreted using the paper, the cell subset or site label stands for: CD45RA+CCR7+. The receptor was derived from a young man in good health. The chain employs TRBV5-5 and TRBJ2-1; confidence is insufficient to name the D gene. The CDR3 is CASSLGSSSYNEQFF. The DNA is TGTGCCAGCAGCTTAGGCTCGAGCTCCTACAATGAGCAGTTCTTC.